Each of the 29 T cell receptor beta chains below was sequenced from the same sample in a study of CXCR3-negative and CXCR3-positive naive CD8 T cells. Carrying UMI labels, the TRB cDNA libraries were prepared through 5' RACE. Using the 5' RACE reads, TCRdb records one entry per CDR3 protein without DNA. The table lists 150,000 or so distinct CDR3 sequences. Their antigens are not known. Overall study findings and caveats: Higher TRB CDR3 hydrophobicity marked CXCR3-positive naive cells relative to CXCR3-negative naive cells.

Sequencing was carried out using naive CXCR3+ CD8+ T cells from blood. Subset reported: CD45RO-CCR7+CD27+CD95- naive CD8+ T cells expressing CXCR3 (TNR3+). The origin of the receptors is a human donor in good health. Some clones in this sample may be carry-over from other donors' samples.

The chain carries TRBV6-6 and TRBJ2-7. The CDR3 consists of 16 residues. Germline V gene data show CDR1 as MNHNY and CDR2 as SVGAGI (reference sequence). The CDR3 loop reads CASSYSRTETSYEQYF.

The gene calls are TRBV20-1 and TRBJ2-3; TCRdb proposes TRBD2, but this gene call is untestable without DNA. This CDR3 comprises 13 residues. Germline V lookup: CDR1 DFQATT, CDR2 SNEGSKA (reference sequence). This CDR3 is CSASAGGTDTQYF.

This sequence joins TRBV6-2 or TRBV6-3 and TRBJ1-2. The CDR3 runs 14 residues. Germline CDR1 and CDR2: MNHEY and SVGEGT. The CDR3 is CASSYAGVSYGYTF.

CDR3 loop: CASSQRGTATGNEQFF. The V gene is TRBV4-3, the J gene TRBJ2-1; TCRdb returns TRBD1, unconfirmable since there is no DNA. CDR3 length equals 16 residues. Germline CDR1 reads LGHNA; CDR2 reads YSLEER.

The chain combines TRBV7-9 with TRBJ1-2; lacking DNA, the TRBD1 call made by TCRdb goes unchecked. The CDR3 is 14 residues long. Germline V CDR1 and CDR2: SEHNR, FQNEAQ (reference sequence). CDR3 amino acids: CASSPDIRNYGYTF.

The CDR3 protein is CASSGGRGHIQETQYF. The chain combines TRBV5-5 with TRBJ2-5; TCRdb's assignment of TRBD1 cannot be checked, as there is no DNA. The CDR3 has 16 residues. Germline CDR1 and CDR2: SGHKS and YYEKEE (reference sequence).

The chain carries TRBV4-3 and TRBJ1-2; TCRdb calls TRBD1, which cannot be checked without DNA. This CDR3 has 20 amino acids. Germline V gene sequence: CDR1 LGHNA, CDR2 YSLEER. CDR3 loop: CASSQDPNGQGNSRRNGYTF.

The chain employs TRBV12-3 or TRBV12-4 and TRBJ2-7; the D gene TCRdb calls, TRBD2, cannot be checked with no DNA. The CDR3 contains 15 residues. CDR3 residues: CASALGLAGVHEQYF.

This chain's CDR3 is CASSYDVSYNEQFF. The chain is built from TRBV19 and TRBJ2-1. The CDR3 has 14 residues. The germline gives CDR1 LNHDA, CDR2 SQIVND (reference sequence).

The rearrangement uses TRBV28 and TRBJ2-1; the TCRdb call, TRBD2, lacks DNA for checking. Germline-derived CDR1 and CDR2 are MDHEN and SYDVKM. This CDR3 contains 14 residues. CDR3: CASSWASGGSEQFF.

The rearrangement uses TRBV29-1 and TRBJ1-1. CDR3 length: 12 residues. Germline CDR1 reads SQVTM; CDR2 reads ANQGSEA. This CDR3 is CSVAGYNTEAFF. Variable domain in full (rest from reference TRBV29-1 and TRBJ1-1): SAVISQKPSRDICQRGTSLTIQCQVDSQVTMMFWYRQQPGQSLTLIATANQGSEATYESGFVIDKFPISRPNLTFSTLTVSNMSPEDSSIYLCSVAGYNTEAFFGQGTRLTVV.

The chain's CDR3 is CASSQPGQKKGYTF. The gene calls are TRBV4-1 and TRBJ1-2; TCRdb calls TRBD1, which cannot be checked without DNA. The CDR3 totals 14 residues. Germline loops: CDR1 MGHRA, CDR2 YSYEKL.

The V gene is TRBV5-5, the J gene TRBJ2-7; as DNA is missing, the TRBD1 call by TCRdb cannot be tested. CDR1 is SGHKS and CDR2 is YYEKEE in the germline V gene (reference sequence). This CDR3 region has 15 residues. The CDR3: CASRVRDRGHYEQYF.

The rearrangement joins TRBV4-2 to TRBJ2-1; TCRdb selects TRBD2, and the lack of DNA leaves this call unchecked. This CDR3 comprises 17 residues. Germline CDR1 and CDR2: LGHNA and YNFKEQ. The CDR3 here is CASSQDPGGGRSNEQFF.

The genes are TRBV20-1 and TRBJ1-2; TCRdb gives TRBD1 as the D gene, but with no DNA this cannot be confirmed. The CDR3 is 17 amino acids. Germline values: CDR1 DFQATT, CDR2 SNEGSKA (reference sequence). The CDR3 loop is CSAKWDSHPTINYGYTF.

V gene TRBV7-6 combines with J gene TRBJ2-7; TCRdb gives TRBD1 as the D gene, but with no DNA this cannot be confirmed. Germline loops: CDR1 SGHVS, CDR2 FNYEAQ. The CDR3 extends over 14 amino acids. This CDR3 is CASSFGTGPYEQYF. The full variable domain, in which reference TRBV7-6 and TRBJ2-7 provide the parts outside the CDR3, is GAGVSQSPRYKVTKRGQDVALRCDPISGHVSLYWYRQALGQGPEFLTYFNYEAQQDKSGLPNDRFSAERPEGSISTLTIQRTEQRDSAMYRCASSFGTGPYEQYFGPGTRLTVT.

V usage is TRBV27 and J usage is TRBJ2-7; TCRdb's D gene call, TRBD1, goes unchecked for lack of DNA. Germline CDR1 is MNHEY and CDR2 is SMNVEV (reference sequence). This CDR3 has 14 amino acids. CDR3 loop: CASSGSLQGSEQYF.

The chain uses TRBV3-1 and TRBJ2-3; TCRdb calls TRBD1, which cannot be checked without DNA. The length of the CDR3 is 16 residues. Germline V CDR1 and CDR2: LGHDT, YNNKEL (reference sequence). The CDR3 sequence is CASSQEGGGGADTQYF.

CDR3 residues: CASSLSGTGDEFSGANVLTF. The chain recombines TRBV12-3 or TRBV12-4 with TRBJ2-6; the D call of TRBD1 rests on TCRdb alone, since no DNA is present to check it. The CDR3 is made up of 20 amino acids.

The chain has TRBV10-1 and TRBJ2-1; TCRdb outputs TRBD1, but without DNA this stays unchecked. From germline, CDR1 is WNHNN and CDR2 SYGVQD (reference sequence). The CDR3 runs to 13 residues. The CDR3 sequence: CASYLDRGHEQFF.

The chain employs TRBV4-2 and TRBJ1-1. This CDR3 has 17 amino acids. Germline values: CDR1 LGHNA, CDR2 YNFKEQ. This chain's CDR3 is CASSQDNPFTGNTEAFF.

CDR3 residues: CARPTGQGDTYNEQFF. The chain has TRBV2 and TRBJ2-1; without DNA, the TCRdb call of TRBD1 cannot be checked. Germline CDR1 and CDR2: SNHLY and FYNNEI. The CDR3 runs 16 residues. Variable domain in full (rest from reference TRBV2 and TRBJ2-1): EPEVTQTPSHQVTQMGQEVILRCVPISNHLYFYWYRQILGQKVEFLVSFYNNEISEKSEIFDDQFSVERPDGSNFTLKIRSTKLEDSAMYFCARPTGQGDTYNEQFFGPGTRLTVL.

V is TRBV9 and J is TRBJ1-2; TCRdb lists TRBD1, though no DNA is available to test this call. The germline V gene encodes CDR1 SGDLS and CDR2 YYNGEE. The CDR3 sequence is 15 residues long. The CDR3 spells CASSASRTGSEGYTF.

The rearrangement uses TRBV21-1 and TRBJ1-5; checking the TCRdb D call of TRBD1 is not possible without DNA. TRBV21-1 is described as a pseudogene. The CDR3 runs 15 residues. CDR3: CASSNKGGNNQPQHF.

This CDR3 is CASSLREGTYNEQFF. This chain joins TRBV27 and TRBJ2-1; TCRdb proposes TRBD1, but this gene call is untestable without DNA. CDR3 length equals 15 residues. Germline V gene data show CDR1 as MNHEY and CDR2 as SMNVEV (reference sequence).

The chain is built from TRBV15 and TRBJ2-3; TCRdb gives TRBD1 as the D gene, but with no DNA this cannot be confirmed. The CDR3 has 14 amino acids. Per the germline V gene, CDR1 is LNHNV and CDR2 is YYDKDF (reference sequence). CDR3: CATNIDRFTDTQYF.

This sequence joins TRBV9 and TRBJ2-7; TCRdb lists TRBD2, though no DNA is available to test this call. In germline, CDR1 is SGDLS, CDR2 YYNGEE. CDR3 length: 15 residues. The CDR3 here is CASSEDGEVTYEQYF. The full variable domain, completed using reference TRBV9 and TRBJ2-7, is DSGVTQTPKHLITATGQRVTLRCSPRSGDLSVYWYQQSLDQGLQFLIQYYNGEERAKGNILERFSAQQFPDLHSELNLSSLELGDSALYFCASSEDGEVTYEQYFGPGTRLTVT.

The chain couples TRBV4-3 to TRBJ2-3; TCRdb returns TRBD1, unconfirmable since there is no DNA. CDR1 and CDR2 (germline): LGHNA, YSLEER. There are 17 residues in the CDR3. This CDR3 is CASSQDRRQGAQIGQYF.

The rearrangement links TRBV5-1 to TRBJ2-7. Germline V gene data show CDR1 as SGHRS and CDR2 as YFSETQ. This CDR3 has 14 amino acids. The CDR3 loop is CASSLELGYYEQYF.